One sample yielded the 31 T cell receptor beta chains listed below, sequenced in a study of a mutant IDH1 vaccine in newly diagnosed glioma. TCRdb's table, derived via immunoSEQ multiplex PCR, lists solely in-frame clones and lacks some. This sample yields roughly 52,000 clones, of which 84% are seen a single time; approximately 4% belongs to the top ten. Their specific antigens are unknown. Time point in this sample: week 35, safety follow-up. Vaccine doses each comprised 300 ug of mutant IDH1 20-mer peptide, with topical imiquimod. Sequenced material: PBMCs, taken from a glioma patient whose treatment included an IDH1 peptide vaccine. These receptors were collected from a young woman with glioma.

The rearrangement links TRBV5-1 to TRBJ2-3; 13 bases line up with TRBD2. Germline-derived CDR1 and CDR2 are SGHRS and YFSETQ. The CDR3 consists of 21 residues. The V gene end was trimmed by 4 bases and the J gene end by 0 bases; junction bases not matched to a gene: 17. The CDR3 DNA reads as TGCGCCAGCAGCACCCCCCAGCCCCCCGGGACTAGCGGGGCAAGCACAGATACGCAGTATTTT. This sequence encodes CASSTPQPPGTSGASTDTQYF.

V and J are TRBV11-2 and TRBJ2-3, with 10 bases matching TRBD1. With V trimmed by 3 bases and J by 2 bases, 2 bases remained unmatched. CDR3 length equals 15 residues. Germline CDR1 is SGHAT and CDR2 is FQNNGV. CDR3 DNA sequence: TGTGCCAGCAGCTTCGGGACAGGGGACACAGATACGCAGTATTTT. Translating it yields CASSFGTGDTDTQYF.

The chain combines TRBV2 with TRBJ1-1; 8 nucleotides align to TRBD1. The CDR3 extends over 14 amino acids. Losses at the gene ends were 4 bases for V and 4 bases for J; bases not matched to a gene: 5. The V gene's germline CDR1 is SNHLY and CDR2 FYNNEI. CDR3 residues: CASSGDRLGTEAFF. The CDR3 bases are TGTGCCAGCAGTGGGGACAGGTTAGGCACTGAAGCTTTCTTT.

In DNA form, the CDR3 reads TGCGCCAGCAGCCAAGATTGGCCGGGGGCAACAGGAGAGACCCAGTACTTC. As protein: CASSQDWPGATGETQYF. This chain links TRBV4-1 with TRBJ2-5; D possibly uses TRBD1 or TRBD2 (6 bases each). Trimming removed 0 bases at V and 4 bases at J, with 18 bases between. This CDR3 contains 17 residues. Germline values: CDR1 MGHRA, CDR2 YSYEKL.

The gene calls are TRBV5-1 and TRBJ2-3; 9 positions match TRBD2. Trimming took 4 bases from V and 0 from J; bases not matched to a gene: 3. Germline CDR1 reads SGHRS; CDR2 reads YFSETQ. The CDR3 has 15 amino acids. The CDR3 loop is CASSRLAGSTDTQYF. In DNA, the CDR3 is TGCGCCAGCAGCCGTCTAGCGGGGAGCACAGATACGCAGTATTTT. The variable domain in full, with the rest retrieved from reference TRBV5-1 and TRBJ2-3, is KAGVTQTPRYLIKTRGQQVTLSCSPISGHRSVSWYQQTPGQGLQFLFEYFSETQRNKGNFPGRFSGRQFSNSRSEMNVSTLELGDSALYLCASSRLAGSTDTQYFGPGTRLTVL.

The gene calls are TRBV5-6 and TRBJ2-3; D is unresolved. CDR1 is SGHDT, CDR2 YYEEEE, per germline. V gave up 0 bases and J gave up 6 bases, with 2 bases separating them. The length of the CDR3 is 11 residues. CDR3 loop: CASSLVDTQYF. The CDR3 nucleotides are TGTGCCAGCAGCTTGGTGGATACGCAGTATTTT.

V and J are TRBV18 and TRBJ2-4, with D uncertain. V was clipped by 6 bases and J by 4 bases, with 10 bases between them. Germline lookup yields CDR1 KGHSH and CDR2 LQKENI. The length of the CDR3 is 13 residues. Here the CDR3 DNA reads TGTGCCAGCTCCCCCACGGAGAAAAACATTCAGTACTTC. It yields the protein CASSPTEKNIQYF.

This chain links TRBV2 with TRBJ1-1; D is uncertain. Germline V gene sequence: CDR1 SNHLY, CDR2 FYNNEI. V was trimmed by 6 bases and J by 5 bases, leaving 10 bases between them. There are 12 residues in the CDR3. The CDR3 region has the DNA TGTGCCAGCAGCCGGGAGCGAACTGAAGCTTTCTTT. Translation gives CASSRERTEAFF. Based on the CDR3 plus reference TRBV2 and TRBJ1-1, the full variable domain is EPEVTQTPSHQVTQMGQEVILRCVPISNHLYFYWYRQILGQKVEFLVSFYNNEISEKSEIFDDQFSVERPDGSNFTLKIRSTKLEDSAMYFCASSRERTEAFFGQGTRLTVV.

V gene TRBV5-1 combines with J gene TRBJ1-6; D remains ambiguous. With 4 bases removed from V and 1 base from J, the gap between germline ends came to 12 bases. The CDR3 covers 16 residues. Germline assignment: CDR1 SGHRS and CDR2 YFSETQ. In nucleotides, the CDR3 is TGCGCCAGCAGCCAGCCGGGGAGGTCCTATAATTCACCCCTCCACTTT. This codes for CASSQPGRSYNSPLHF. The variable domain in full, with the rest retrieved from reference TRBV5-1 and TRBJ1-6, is KAGVTQTPRYLIKTRGQQVTLSCSPISGHRSVSWYQQTPGQGLQFLFEYFSETQRNKGNFPGRFSGRQFSNSRSEMNVSTLELGDSALYLCASSQPGRSYNSPLHFGNGTRLTVT.

The rearrangement links TRBV5-1 to TRBJ2-7, with 10 nucleotides matching TRBD2. With V trimmed by 1 base and J by 6 bases, 4 bases remained unmatched. Germline-derived CDR1 and CDR2 are SGHRS and YFSETQ. This CDR3 contains 14 residues. CDR3 nucleotides: TGCGCCAGCAGCTTGCTAGCGGGAGTCCCCGAGCAGTACTTC. This translates into CASSLLAGVPEQYF.

The chain is built from TRBV6-5 and TRBJ1-1, with 10 bases aligning to TRBD1. There are 15 residues in the CDR3. From germline, CDR1 is MNHEY and CDR2 SVGAGI. The junction had 5 bases not matched to a gene; V was cut back by 6 bases and J by 1 base. CDR3 region: CASRTGQGSNTEAFF. The CDR3 DNA sequence: TGTGCCAGCAGAACGGGACAGGGGTCGAACACTGAAGCTTTCTTT.

The rearrangement joins TRBV6-1 to TRBJ2-3; unclear D gene. Trimming cost V 5 bases and J 6 bases, with 6 bases left between them. This CDR3 is 11 amino acids long. Germline V gives CDR1 MNHNS, CDR2 SASEGT. The CDR3 loop is CASSRADTQYF. The CDR3 nucleotides are TGTGCCAGCAGTCGAGCGGATACGCAGTATTTT.

V usage is TRBV5-1 and J usage is TRBJ2-7, with D possibly called TRBD1 or TRBD2 (5 bases each). The germline gives CDR1 SGHRS, CDR2 YFSETQ. Between the trimmed V and J ends, which lost 4 bases and 0 bases, there was a span of 11 bases. This CDR3 spans 14 amino acids. CDR3 in amino acids: CASSGGTGSYEQYF. The CDR3 region has the DNA TGCGCCAGCAGCGGGGGTACGGGCTCCTACGAGCAGTACTTC.

A few counts support this clone. The V gene is TRBV6-1, the J gene TRBJ2-7; D gene unclear. V lost 6 bases and J lost 0, with 6 bases in between. The CDR3 consists of 12 residues. Per germline, CDR1 MNHNS and CDR2 SASEGT. The CDR3 loop reads CASSESSYEQYF. CDR3 coding DNA: TGTGCCAGCAGCGAGAGCTCCTACGAGCAGTACTTC.

This sequence joins TRBV27 and TRBJ2-7; 9 bases match TRBD2. The CDR3 length is 13 residues. Germline V CDR1 and CDR2: MNHEY, SMNVEV (reference sequence). Losses at the gene ends were 4 bases for V and 6 bases for J; bases not matched to a gene: 4. The chain's CDR3 is CASSWGLASEQYF. CDR3 bases: TGTGCCAGCAGTTGGGGACTAGCTTCCGAGCAGTACTTC.

This chain uses TRBV27 with TRBJ1-5; no clear D gene. Germline V gives CDR1 MNHEY, CDR2 SMNVEV (reference sequence). The CDR3 consists of 15 residues. V was trimmed by 7 bases and J by 1 base, leaving 14 bases between them. The CDR3 coding sequence is TGTGCCAGCAAGGGAAGGGTGGGAAGCAATCAGCCCCAGCATTTT. Translation: CASKGRVGSNQPQHF.

This chain's CDR3 is CASSRSGTDNYGYTF. CDR3 DNA: TGCGCCAGCAGCCGATCCGGGACAGATAACTATGGCTACACCTTC. The rearrangement uses TRBV4-3 and TRBJ1-2, with 7 bases identical to TRBD1. Germline assignment: CDR1 LGHNA and CDR2 YSLEER. This CDR3 is 15 amino acids long. Trimming at V came to 4 bases and at J to 1 base, leaving 6 bases not matched to a gene.

This clone has a single count. The chain joins TRBV11-2 to TRBJ2-3; 8 nucleotides align to TRBD2. CDR3 length: 16 amino acids. CDR1 SGHAT and CDR2 FQNNGV come from the germline V gene. J gave up 0 bases and V 5 bases, and 7 bases lay outside the gene matches. CDR3 in amino acids: CASSPTVAGSTDTQYF. In DNA form, the CDR3 reads TGTGCCAGCAGCCCGACTGTAGCGGGGAGCACAGATACGCAGTATTTT.

This clone was counted a few times. The V gene is TRBV2, the J gene TRBJ1-5; perhaps TRBD1 as D (6 bases). In germline, CDR1 is SNHLY, CDR2 FYNNEI. V was clipped by 0 bases and J by 6 bases, with 12 bases between them. The CDR3 sequence is 15 residues long. In DNA, the CDR3 is TGTGCCAGCAGTGAAGCGAGGACAGTGAGTCAGCCCCAGCATTTT. Amino acid sequence: CASSEARTVSQPQHF.

The chain couples TRBV4-1 to TRBJ1-2; 10 nucleotides agree with TRBD1. This CDR3 is built from 14 residues. Trimming cost V 3 bases and J 6 bases; bases outside gene matches: 4. Germline CDR1 and CDR2: MGHRA and YSYEKL. The CDR3 nucleotides are TGCGCCAGCAGCCACCCCGGGACAGGGGATGGCTACACCTTC. This sequence encodes CASSHPGTGDGYTF.

V usage is TRBV18 and J usage is TRBJ1-4; D uncertain. The CDR3 covers 13 residues. Trimming took 2 bases from V and 5 from J, leaving 6 bases between them. CDR1 and CDR2 from the germline V gene are KGHSH and LQKENI. CDR3 loop: CASSPKGNEKLFF. The CDR3 DNA reads as TGTGCCAGCTCACCAAAAGGGAATGAAAAACTGTTTTTT.

Comment on this clone: The germline gene is not matched at one end of the junction; a read error may be the cause. The J gene is TRBJ1-1, the V gene TRBV6-5; possible D gene TRBD1, 5 bases. The CDR3 covers 15 residues. Germline values: CDR1 MNHEY, CDR2 SVGAGI. The CDR3 sequence: CASTYGAGSYTEAFF. The CDR3 nucleotides are TGTGCCAGCACTTACGGGGCAGGGTCGTACACTGAAGCTTTCTTT.

The chain employs TRBV5-4 and TRBJ2-7, with D uncertain. Germline V gives CDR1 SGHNT, CDR2 YYREEE (reference sequence). The CDR3 runs 13 residues. V was shortened by 3 bases and J by 3 bases, with 10 bases between the two germline ends. CDR3 sequence: CASSSTTDYEQYF. The CDR3 nucleotides read TGTGCCAGCAGCTCCACGACTGACTACGAGCAGTACTTC.

J is TRBJ2-7 and V is TRBV19; D perhaps matches TRBD1 (6 bases). CDR1 is LNHDA and CDR2 is SQIVND in the germline V gene (reference sequence). This CDR3 contains 14 residues. V lost 7 bases and J lost 4, with 17 bases in between. CDR3 nucleotide sequence: TGTGCCAGTACCTCACAGGGTAACACGTACGAGCAGTACTTC. Encoded protein: CASTSQGNTYEQYF.

The chain uses TRBV4-2 and TRBJ2-1, with 10 nucleotides matching TRBD2. Germline-derived CDR1 and CDR2 are LGHNA and YNFKEQ. This CDR3 spans 17 amino acids. Losses at the gene ends were 4 bases for V and 0 bases for J; bases not matched to a gene: 6. CDR3 sequence (DNA): TGTGCCAGCAGCCGGGGACTAGCGATCAGCTCCTACAATGAGCAGTTCTTC. It is translated as CASSRGLAISSYNEQFF.

The chain recombines TRBV11-2 with TRBJ1-1, with TRBD1 matching over 7 bases. This CDR3 is built from 16 residues. The J segment lost 0 bases and the V segment lost 5 bases, leaving 9 bases of the junction unmatched. Germline assignment: CDR1 SGHAT and CDR2 FQNNGV. The CDR3: CASSLPPGGVNTEAFF. As DNA, the CDR3 is TGTGCCAGCAGCCTCCCTCCAGGGGGGGTGAACACTGAAGCTTTCTTT.

This chain joins TRBV14 and TRBJ2-1; 9 bases match TRBD1. The CDR3 has 13 amino acids. V shed 4 bases, J shed 9 bases, and the junction held 4 bases outside the gene matches. CDR1 is SGHDN and CDR2 is FVKESK in the germline V gene. The CDR3 nucleotides read TGTGCCAGCAGCCTGGGACAGGGCCTTGAGCAGTTCTTC. Amino acids: CASSLGQGLEQFF.

The CDR3 DNA reads as TGTGCCAGTATCGTATCGCCTTACTCCCCGGGGGACACTGAAGCTTTCTTT. Translating it yields CASIVSPYSPGDTEAFF. The gene calls are TRBV19 and TRBJ1-1; D is perhaps TRBD1 (5 bases). The CDR3 is 17 amino acids. CDR1 and CDR2 from the germline V gene are LNHDA and SQIVND (reference sequence). The V end was cut by 7 bases, the J end by 3 bases, with 24 bases between.

This clone was detected only a few times. The CDR3 loop is CASSDHRNTEAFF. The CDR3 region has the DNA TGTGCCAGCAGTGATCACAGGAACACTGAAGCTTTCTTT. The rearrangement uses TRBV25-1 and TRBJ1-1; no firm D call. CDR1 and CDR2 (germline): MGHDK, SYGVNS. This CDR3 is built from 13 residues. V was clipped by 3 bases and J by 1 base, with 6 bases between them.

This chain connects TRBV7-6 to TRBJ2-2; 8 bases agree with TRBD1. Germline V CDR1 and CDR2: SGHVS, FNYEAQ. V shed 4 bases and J 3 bases; nucleotides not matched to a gene: 1. The CDR3 runs 14 residues. CDR3 amino acids: CASSSTGDTGELFF. The CDR3 nucleotides are TGTGCCAGCAGCTCGACAGGGGACACCGGGGAGCTGTTTTTT.

The rearrangement links TRBV6-5 to TRBJ1-2; D might be TRBD1 (6 bases). Trimming cost V 5 bases and J 2 bases, with 12 bases left between them. In germline, CDR1 is MNHEY, CDR2 SVGAGI. The CDR3 extends over 14 amino acids. CDR3: CASSADRLNYGYTF. The CDR3 DNA reads TGTGCCAGCAGTGCAGACAGGCTGAACTATGGCTACACCTTC.